Below are 19 T cell receptor beta chains sequenced from a single sample in a study of T cell changes during pregnancy in multiple sclerosis. Only in-frame clones appear in the TCRdb table, and some are missing; sequencing was by immunoSEQ multiplex PCR. The sample carries approximately 30,000 clones, roughly nine tenths recorded once. Source: CD8+ T cells from peripheral blood mononuclear cells, taken in the first trimester of pregnancy. The receptors derive from a female donor with multiple sclerosis, enrolled in a pregnancy study.

This clone was observed a single time. The rearrangement joins TRBV2 to TRBJ2-3; 8 nucleotides agree with TRBD1. The trim removed 5 bases at V and 4 bases at J, leaving 5 bases unmatched. The CDR3 sequence is 14 residues long. The germline V gene encodes CDR1 SNHLY and CDR2 FYNNEI. CDR3 DNA sequence: TGTGCCAGCAGTCCCGGACAGGGCCCAGATACGCAGTATTTT. Its protein is CASSPGQGPDTQYF.

V and J are TRBV29-1 and TRBJ2-7; 10 bases are shared with TRBD2. Germline V lookup: CDR1 SQVTM, CDR2 ANQGSEA. The length of the CDR3 is 15 residues. J gave up 1 base and V 1 base, and 4 bases lay outside the gene matches. CDR3 region: CSVEALAGASYEQYF. CDR3 DNA: TGCAGCGTTGAAGCCCTAGCGGGAGCATCCTACGAGCAGTACTTC.

This clone was detected only once. The chain combines TRBV7-8 with TRBJ2-7; weak D call: TRBD2 (5 bases). The germline CDR1 and CDR2 sequences are SGHVS and FQNEAQ. The CDR3 extends over 15 amino acids. Trimming took 0 bases from V and 5 from J, leaving 14 bases between them. The CDR3 loop is CASSLAVGLADEQYF. Here the CDR3 DNA reads TGTGCCAGCAGCTTAGCCGTTGGCCTAGCTGACGAGCAGTACTTC.

The V gene is TRBV19, the J gene TRBJ2-1; no reliable D call. The V end lost 4 bases, the J end lost 4 bases, and 8 bases lay between the germline ends. The CDR3 runs 13 residues. Germline V lookup: CDR1 LNHDA, CDR2 SQIVND (reference sequence). CDR3 in DNA: TGTGCCAGTAGTACCGCCCGGTACAATGAGCAGTTCTTC. This encodes CASSTARYNEQFF.

The rearrangement links TRBV7-9 to TRBJ2-7; TRBD2 matches at 11 bases. After removal of 5 bases from V and 4 bases from J, the junction contained 13 bases not matched to a gene. CDR1 and CDR2 from the germline V gene are SEHNR and FQNEAQ (reference sequence). This CDR3 is 17 amino acids long. This chain's CDR3 is CASSESGTSGRGYEQYF. CDR3 nucleotides: TGTGCCAGCAGCGAGAGTGGCACTAGCGGGAGAGGTTACGAGCAGTACTTC.

The V gene is TRBV5-6, the J gene TRBJ2-5; D is unresolved. This CDR3 has 14 residues. The V gene lost 4 bases and the J gene lost 5 bases, with 15 bases spanning the gap. CDR1 is SGHDT, CDR2 YYEEEE, per germline. The CDR3 loop reads CASSPQETPETQYF. Written as DNA, the CDR3 is TGTGCCAGCAGCCCGCAGGAAACCCCCGAGACCCAGTACTTC.

CDR3 in amino acids: CASSPGLAQNEQFF. The CDR3 region has the DNA TGTGCCAGCAGTCCCGGACTAGCGCAAAATGAGCAGTTCTTC. V and J are TRBV6-6 and TRBJ2-1; 9 bases are a match to TRBD2. Germline loops: CDR1 MNHNY, CDR2 SVGAGI (reference sequence). After removal of 5 bases from V and 7 bases from J, the junction contained 6 bases not matched to a gene. The CDR3 extends over 14 amino acids.

This chain uses TRBV18 with TRBJ2-7, with TRBD2 matching over 8 bases. CDR1 and CDR2 (germline): KGHSH, LQKENI. The junction had 6 bases not matched to a gene; V was cut back by 5 bases and J by 3 bases. This CDR3 has 14 amino acids. CDR3 in amino acids: CASSSGLVRYEQYF. The CDR3, as DNA: TGTGCCAGCTCATCGGGACTAGTTCGCTACGAGCAGTACTTC.

This sequence joins TRBV19 and TRBJ1-1; a weak D match, TRBD1 (6 bases). Trimming pared 3 bases from V and 2 bases from J, leaving 10 bases between. CDR3 length: 14 amino acids. Germline V gene sequence: CDR1 LNHDA, CDR2 SQIVND (reference sequence). Here the CDR3 DNA reads TGTGCCAGTAGTATGGGGGCGATAAACACTGAAGCTTTCTTT. Translation: CASSMGAINTEAFF.

The chain uses TRBV6-5 and TRBJ2-3, with TRBD2 as a possible D gene (6 bases). The CDR3 length is 14 residues. Germline values: CDR1 MNHEY, CDR2 SVGAGI. Between the trimmed V and J ends, which lost 4 bases and 5 bases, there was a span of 13 bases. The CDR3 DNA is TGTGCCAGCAGTTTGTCGGGAGTGATAGATACGCAGTATTTT. It specifies CASSLSGVIDTQYF.

This chain uses TRBV7-8 with TRBJ2-7; 7 bases match TRBD1. J lost 6 bases, V lost 5 bases, and 4 bases had no gene match. From germline, CDR1 is SGHVS and CDR2 FQNEAQ. This CDR3 has 12 amino acids. The CDR3 nucleotides read TGTGCCAGCAGCCCTGACAGGGTCGAGCAGTACTTC. Amino acid sequence: CASSPDRVEQYF.

The chain is built from TRBV5-1 and TRBJ2-1; TRBD1 aligns across 7 bases. The CDR3 is 14 amino acids. V gave up 1 base and J gave up 10 bases; unmatched junction bases: 8. CDR1 is SGHRS and CDR2 is YFSETQ in the germline V gene. The CDR3 sequence is CASSLMSGGMEQFF. The CDR3, as DNA: TGCGCCAGCAGCTTGATGTCAGGGGGAATGGAGCAGTTCTTC.

Only a few counts were recorded for this clone. The chain is built from TRBV29-1 and TRBJ1-1; maybe TRBD1 (6 bases). The CDR3 runs to 12 residues. Trimming pared 6 bases from V and 2 bases from J, leaving 10 bases between. The V gene's germline CDR1 is SQVTM and CDR2 ANQGSEA. Written as DNA, the CDR3 is TGCAGCGTCAGGACAGAAAACACTGAAGCTTTCTTT. This sequence encodes CSVRTENTEAFF.

V usage is TRBV27 and J usage is TRBJ2-7, with D maybe TRBD1 (6 bases). The CDR3 spans 14 residues. Trimming stripped 8 bases from V and 2 bases from J, with 16 bases between. Germline V gene sequence: CDR1 MNHEY, CDR2 SMNVEV (reference sequence). The CDR3 loop is CASSLAGQTYEQYF. CDR3 bases: TGTGCCAGCTCCCTTGCCGGACAGACCTACGAGCAGTACTTC.

The V gene is TRBV10-2, the J gene TRBJ1-4; the D is unclear. With 3 bases removed from V and 8 bases from J, the gap between germline ends came to 13 bases. Germline CDR1 and CDR2: WSHSY and SAAADI. This CDR3 has 14 residues. CDR3 sequence (DNA): TGCGCCAGCAGTGATAGCGGGATAAACGAAAAACTGTTTTTT. Its protein is CASSDSGINEKLFF.

This CDR3 is CASSPGWGGNNQPQHF. The CDR3 DNA sequence: TGTGCCAGCAGTCCCGGGTGGGGCGGGAACAATCAGCCCCAGCATTTT. The chain links TRBV7-2 to TRBJ1-5; TRBD1 might be the D (5 bases). The CDR3 contains 16 residues. CDR1 SGHTA and CDR2 FQGNSA come from the germline V gene. The ends were cut back, 6 bases at V and 3 bases at J, with 18 bases in the middle.

The rearrangement uses TRBV5-8 and TRBJ1-5; unclear D gene. CDR1 is SGHTS, CDR2 YDEGEE, per germline. The length of the CDR3 is 14 residues. The ends were cut back, 6 bases at V and 5 bases at J, with 15 bases in the middle. The CDR3 protein is CASIRIPPDQPQHF. As DNA, the CDR3 is TGTGCCAGCATCAGGATTCCCCCCGATCAGCCCCAGCATTTT.

V usage is TRBV7-9 and J usage is TRBJ2-1; 13 bases agree with TRBD2. Germline V gives CDR1 SEHNR, CDR2 FQNEAQ (reference sequence). The CDR3 covers 15 residues. V dropped 6 bases and J dropped 6; count of bases not matched to a gene: 5. This chain's CDR3 is CASRRWTSGSNEQFF. In nucleotides, the CDR3 is TGTGCCAGCAGGAGGTGGACTAGCGGGAGCAATGAGCAGTTCTTC.

CDR3 bases: TGTGCCAGCAGTCTCCGGACTTCGGTGAACACTGAAGCTTTCTTT. Amino acid sequence: CASSLRTSVNTEAFF. The genes are TRBV28 and TRBJ1-1; D uncertain. The V end lost 5 bases, the J end lost 0 bases, and 13 bases lay between the germline ends. Germline loops: CDR1 MDHEN, CDR2 SYDVKM. The CDR3 has 15 amino acids.